This T cell receptor beta chain was captured by sequencing in a study of cytomegalovirus exposure and HLA in healthy donors (dated by TCRdb to about 2017). In terms of the full investigation: According to an earlier analysis of several hundred of the donors, about 179 million T cells yielded 117 million unique TCR beta sequences and more than 250 Gb of sequence data. An early release covering approximately 600 HLA-typed donors comprised approximately 300 gigabases of sequencing data and around 85 million unique TCR sequences. Among the 398 genotyped donors, around 81% belonged to the genetic ancestry cluster associated with self-reported Caucasian donors. The study aimed to test whether cataloging public T cell receptors could reveal signatures of past pathogen exposure. The T cell repertoires of roughly 660 subjects were profiled by immunosequencing and related to cytomegalovirus serostatus. Along with the approximately 700-subject first cohort, a separate validation cohort of 120 different subjects was used. The study combined high-throughput TCR immunosequencing, statistical association of individual TCRs with disease status, and machine learning to predict cytomegalovirus infection status. A later analysis re-examined previously published TCR beta repertoires from 600 to 700 donors and added high-resolution HLA genotyping to investigate patterns of TCR occurrence. Rather than drawing on any new phenotypic data, the later analysis identified candidate immune exposures from TCR beta sequences and the way those sequences occurred across donors. An earlier analysis of 587 of the donors used high-throughput TCR beta sequencing to judge whether each TCR beta V gene segment behaved as functional or pseudogenic. Alongside the repertoire data, information on donor age, sex, ethnicity and CMV serostatus was compiled. A later genetic analysis took genome-wide SNP genotypes for about 65% of the roughly 670 donors and used that subset as a discovery cohort. Every repertoire in the discovery cohort had been generated on one and the same sequencing platform. HLA typing covered class I and class II loci at four-digit resolution. Typing coverage varied by locus: roughly 629-640 donors for A, B, C, DRB1 and DQB1; around 560 for DQA1; approximately 610 for DPA1; 450 to 480 for DPB1. Because of strong linkage in the cohort, roughly five DR-DQ haplotypes were treated as single units for association and clustering. On average, about 200,000 unique TCR beta nucleotide sequences were sequenced per donor among about 400 genotyped donors of the cohort, with 15% to 20% of those sequences being non-productive.

The cohort was made up of approximately 670 healthy bone marrow donors. All cohort members were sampled while nominally healthy, although unrecorded immune exposures were likely present. The donor was CMV seropositive and was included in the group of 250 to 300 seropositive cohort members. Every donor gave a peripheral blood sample, and the peripheral blood mononuclear cells from that sample were used for TCR beta sequencing. Genomic DNA was extracted from the blood cell samples with the Qiagen DNeasy Blood Extraction Kit. Library construction relied on the immunoSEQ multiplex PCR assay. For the multiplex PCR, a mixture combining 60 forward primers for TCR Vbeta segments and 13 reverse primers for TCR Jbeta segments was used. Amplification of the CDR3 region of rearranged TCR beta genes was performed with a multiplex PCR assay on genomic DNA. On the Illumina HiSeq System, the amplified TCR beta libraries were sequenced as 87-base-pair reads. In the source study's methods: A later analysis tallied tens of millions of unique TCR beta chains across the 666 repertoires, and roughly 11 million of those chains were shared by two or more donors. Raw reads were error-corrected and collapsed into unique sequences by a nearest-neighbor algorithm in which closely related sequences were merged to remove PCR and sequencing errors. CDR3 sequences were aligned to IMGT reference sequences to assign V, D and J gene segments. For a sequence to be retained, at least a six-nucleotide match to both a V gene segment and a J gene segment was required. Rearrangements were called productive when the CDR3 lacked stop codons and stayed in frame with V and J; all others were non-productive. CDR3 was defined according to IMGT convention as the region running from the second conserved V-encoded cysteine to the conserved J-encoded phenylalanine. The earlier analysis of about 620 of the donors excluded sequences that lacked an unambiguous match to a single V gene segment. An earlier analysis of 500 to 600 of the donors classified V segments as functional when productive rearrangements were above 56.7% and as segregating when the standard deviation between donors was above 5%. A statistical classification framework was built for diagnosing cytomegalovirus status from the catalog of TCR beta chain sequences. V and J gene assignment, in a later analysis, came from comparing TCR nucleotide sequences with IMGT/GENE-DB human TR gene sequences. In a later analysis, CDR3 sequences and most-parsimonious VDJ recombination scenarios were assigned using the TCRdist pipeline. A later analysis defined each TCR beta chain by its CDR3 amino acid sequence plus V-gene family, and excluded reads lacking a unique V-gene family. To address suspected cross-contamination and a sequencing artifact, a later analysis removed approximately 590 highly shared, low-generation-probability nucleotide sequences. A later analysis calculated a clonal expansion index for each public chain from normalized within-repertoire ranks of inferred template counts. In a later analysis, generation probabilities were computed with a VDJ recombination model fitted to out-of-frame rearrangements, and the resulting probabilities were checked against IGoR. Hypergeometric tests were used in a later analysis to score TCR-TCR, TCR-HLA and TCR-CMV co-occurrence, with a repertoire-size bias correction applied to the TCR pairs. In a later analysis, false discovery rates were estimated by permuting HLA or CMV assignments 20 times. In a later analysis, co-occurring TCRs were grouped using DBSCAN, and TCRdist sequence similarity was added for clustering within HLA-allele-positive subsets. For co-occurrence clustering, repertoires with fewer than 30,000 or more than 120,000 public chains were excluded, along with roughly 5 repertoires with anomalous nucleotide sharing. The table comes from immuneACCESS by way of TCRdb, which keeps in-frame sequences with V and J called. Part of the clones is missing from these tables; in studies checked, under half for an unresolved V gene and the rest for unknown reasons. That table supplies the V and J calls and clone size; D and trimming were determined from the DNA. The sample includes 85,000 to 130,000 clones, with around three quarters observed a single time. The top ten hold around 4% of the sample.

From cysteine to phenylalanine, the CDR3 is 13 amino acids long. Left in the record is the CDR3 DNA by itself, 39 bases read in frame from the first base. CDR1 SNHLY and CDR2 FYNNEI are derived from the germline V gene. A remark on this clone: Its cognate antigen has yet to be identified. No base quality values were provided; no much bigger clone lies one nucleotide off.

Results and caveats for the whole study, not just this receptor: For the cohort, immune exposure information was limited to CMV serostatus. Most CMV-associated TCR beta chains appeared to be HLA-restricted in a later analysis, and the HLA associations seemed to be driven largely by CMV exposure. The 87-base-pair reads could not distinguish some IMGT-functional V segments, including TRBV6-2 and TRBV6-3, so those segments were excluded. Broadly in line with IMGT annotations, most TCR beta V segments showed up in productive rearrangements about 87% or about 30% of the time in an earlier analysis of approximately 600 of the donors. Compared with equally common non-associated chains, HLA-associated TCR beta chains in a later analysis were more clonally expanded and had lower generation probabilities. The study listed 170 or so TCR beta chains as associated with cytomegalovirus. Because counts were too low, under 20 rarely observed V segments, including chromosome 9 orphons, were left out of the earlier analysis of approximately 580 of the donors. At a false discovery rate of 0.05, a later analysis linked around 15,000 TCR beta sequences to specific HLA alleles. A later genetic analysis reported fewer N-insertions in productive TCRs among donors in an Asian-associated ancestry cluster than the roughly 650-donor mean. A cluster of highly shared sequence variants was judged likely to be a technical artifact of the sequencing pipeline. A later analysis reported that several top co-occurrence clusters appeared linked to parvovirus B19, influenza, CMV and Epstein-Barr virus. In a later genetic analysis, a missense DCLRE1C variant was associated with V-gene and J-gene trimming of TCR beta chains, and the association was replicated in an independent cohort. Only TCR beta chains were sequenced in this cohort, and the absence of alpha or paired-chain data limited detectable features. Linkage disequilibrium might explain the correlated functional status among segregating V segments, but an unknown experimental factor could not be excluded. Across donors, most TCR sequences were observed very rarely, whereas some public TCRs were present in many individuals. Because HLA typing was missing for some donors at each locus, association tests included only the typed subset. A further reported finding was that TCR beta sequences accurately predicted the HLA-A and HLA-B alleles for most subjects in the first cohort. In a later analysis, the rate of TCR association differed among HLA loci, with DRB1 alleles having the most associated TCRs and HLA-C alleles having the fewest. Assigning TCR associations to individual alleles was difficult when HLA alleles, especially DR and DQ, strongly co-occurred. The authors suggested that the approach could potentially be generalized to other disease states and immunological phenotypes. Sequencing depth was assumed to be roughly uniform across donors in the presence/absence analyses, though that assumption may not hold. A few of the identified cytomegalovirus-associated TCR beta chains were confirmed in vitro to be specific for cytomegalovirus antigens. The classifier was reported to diagnose cytomegalovirus status with high specificity and sensitivity in both the original cohort and the validation cohort.

The rearrangement combines TRBV2 with TRBJ2-5; 7 junctional bases match TRBD2. Judging by the DNA end, TRBJ2-7 fits better; the J call may be wrong. This clonotype was sampled from a female donor in good health and CMV-seropositive. Source material: PBMCs. The CDR3 reads CARSGVRSYEQYF. The DNA sequence is given as TGTGCCCGAAGCGGGGTCCGGTCCTACGAGCAGTACTTC.